This T cell receptor (beta chain) emerged from a study of T-cell reconstitution after alpha-beta-depleted transplantation in children. V gave up 7 bases and J gave up 6 bases; unmatched junction bases: 10. The CDR3 is 15 amino acids. Germline loops: CDR1 SQVTM, CDR2 ANQGSEA. Study results and caveats: Where alpha-beta T cells came from about two months after transplant was reportedly several hundred expanded graft clones. T cells produced anew were the main source of T-cell counts and diversity one year after transplant.

TCRbeta library construction was performed incorporating unique molecular identifiers. Each CDR3 protein is one row after TCRdb ran MiXCR on the PCR reads. The table records more than 400,000 distinct CDR3 sequences, 10% to 12% of them present only once. Details on this clonotype: Antigen unknown.

Sequenced here: PBMCs, mostly from graft donor cells, sampled 180 days after TCRalphabeta/CD19-depleted stem cell transplant. The origin of this receptor is a female patient aged 2-9 years who had a stem cell transplant for aplastic anemia, so the T cells may come from the graft donor. The chain combines TRBV29-1 with TRBJ2-1; the match to TRBD2 covers 12 bases. In DNA, the CDR3 is TGCAGCGCCCGAGATGGACTAGCGGGGCCCAATGAGCAGTTCTTC. Protein: CSARDGLAGPNEQFF.